One and the same sample provided the 28 T cell receptor beta chains below, sequenced in a study of blood T cell repertoires in COVID-19. TCRdb keeps only in-frame clones here, not all; method: immunoSEQ multiplex PCR. The sample shows about 65,000 clones, over 75% of them seen only once. The sample comprised peripheral blood. These receptors all come from an elderly man with acute or convalescent COVID-19.

J is TRBJ1-3 and V is TRBV9; no clear D. Trimming left V 4 bases short and J 0 bases short, with 14 bases between. The germline gives CDR1 SGDLS, CDR2 YYNGEE. The CDR3 runs 16 residues. The CDR3 nucleotides read TGTGCCAGCAGCCCCCGCCCCCCAGGCTCTGGAAACACCATATATTTT. This sequence encodes CASSPRPPGSGNTIYF.

This chain links TRBV6-6 with TRBJ1-3; TRBD1 agrees at 10 bases. CDR3 length equals 14 residues. CDR1 MNHNY and CDR2 SVGAGI come from the germline V gene (reference sequence). Trimming cost V 7 bases and J 4 bases; bases outside gene matches: 4. The CDR3 bases are TGTGCCAGCACCCGACAGGGGGCCGGAAACACCATATATTTT. Residues: CASTRQGAGNTIYF.

This clone was seen once. DNA for the CDR3: TGTGCCAGTAGTATAGAGCGGGATAGCGGGGGCCCCCCCTACGAGCAGTACTTC. Translation gives CASSIERDSGGPPYEQYF. The chain uses TRBV19 and TRBJ2-7, with TRBD2 identical over 9 bases. J gave up 2 bases and V 0 bases, and 11 bases lay outside the gene matches. The CDR3 extends over 18 amino acids. The V gene's germline CDR1 is LNHDA and CDR2 SQIVND (reference sequence). Supplemented by reference TRBV19 and TRBJ2-7, the full variable domain reads DGGITQSPKYLFRKEGQNVTLSCEQNLNHDAMYWYRQDPGQGLRLIYYSQIVNDFQKGDIAEGYSVSREKKESFPLTVTSAQKNPTAFYLCASSIERDSGGPPYEQYFGPGTRLTVT.

The chain links TRBV6-5 to TRBJ1-1, with 7 bases fitting TRBD1. From germline, CDR1 is MNHEY and CDR2 SVGAGI. The CDR3 has 14 amino acids. V lost 6 bases, J lost 4 bases, and 8 bases stayed unmatched. The DNA of the CDR3 is TGTGCCAGCAGCACAACAGGGGCGGGCACTGAAGCTTTCTTT. As protein: CASSTTGAGTEAFF.

The chain has TRBV6-5 and TRBJ1-3, with TRBD1 matching 8 bases. Germline V CDR1 and CDR2: MNHEY, SVGAGI. The V gene end was trimmed by 6 bases and the J gene end by 3 bases; junction bases not matched to a gene: 7. The CDR3 consists of 15 residues. The CDR3 nucleotides are TGTGCCAGCAGGGAGACAGGGGTCAGTGGAAACACCATATATTTT. Translated: CASRETGVSGNTIYF.

This chain uses TRBV3-1 (or the pseudogene TRBV3-2) with TRBJ2-7; 7 bases agree with TRBD2. Per germline, CDR1 LGHDT and CDR2 YNNKEL (reference sequence). Trimming took 4 bases from V and 2 from J; bases not matched to a gene: 5. This CDR3 is 14 amino acids long. The CDR3 region has the DNA TGTGCCAGCAGCCCTGGGAGGGAGACCTACGAGCAGTACTTC. Translation: CASSPGRETYEQYF.

The V call is TRBV20-1, the J call TRBJ1-2; a weak D match, TRBD1 (6 bases). The V end was cut by 3 bases, the J end by 5 bases, with 16 bases between. The CDR3 is 14 amino acids. The V gene's germline CDR1 is DFQATT and CDR2 SNEGSKA (reference sequence). CDR3 sequence reads: CSASRGVGGYGYTF. The CDR3 region has the DNA TGCAGTGCTAGTCGGGGGGTAGGGGGATATGGCTACACCTTC.

In nucleotides, the CDR3 is TGCGCCAGCAGGTTATCGGGACAGTCCTACGAGCAGTACTTC. It translates to CASRLSGQSYEQYF. The V gene is TRBV5-1, the J gene TRBJ2-7, with TRBD1 identical over 7 bases. The ends lost 5 bases at V and 1 base at J; junction bases unmatched: 6. The CDR3 is 14 amino acids. The germline CDR1 and CDR2 sequences are SGHRS and YFSETQ.

The chain recombines TRBV2 with TRBJ1-4, with TRBD1 identical over 7 bases. Germline CDR1 reads SNHLY; CDR2 reads FYNNEI. This CDR3 comprises 14 residues. V lost 4 bases, J lost 8 bases, and 7 bases stayed unmatched. CDR3 region: CASSVDRDGEKLFF. CDR3 DNA sequence: TGTGCCAGCAGTGTCGACAGGGACGGAGAAAAACTGTTTTTT.

The chain uses TRBV6-5 and TRBJ1-6; the D gene is possibly TRBD1 (5 bases). The ends were cut back, 10 bases at V and 7 bases at J, with 17 bases in the middle. CDR3 length: 14 amino acids. CDR1 is MNHEY, CDR2 SVGAGI, per germline. The CDR3 DNA sequence: TGTGCCACCCCGGGGGGTTACGGGAATTCACCCCTCCACTTT. Its translation is CATPGGYGNSPLHF.

The chain employs TRBV19 and TRBJ2-5, with D hard to call. Trimming pared 5 bases from V and 1 base from J, leaving 8 bases between. This CDR3 comprises 13 residues. Germline lookup yields CDR1 LNHDA and CDR2 SQIVND (reference sequence). CDR3 nucleotides: TGTGCCAGTAGTCTGTCAGTCCAAGAGACCCAGTACTTC. This sequence encodes CASSLSVQETQYF.

The CDR3 nucleotides are TGTGCCAGCAGCAGGGGAAGCTTAACTGAAGCTTTCTTT. It specifies CASSRGSLTEAFF. The V and J genes are TRBV9 and TRBJ1-1, with D possibly TRBD1 on 5 matching bases. The CDR3 spans 13 residues. Trimming pared 4 bases from V and 5 bases from J, leaving 12 bases between. CDR1 SGDLS and CDR2 YYNGEE come from the germline V gene.

The chain has TRBV1 and TRBJ1-6. TRBV1 is deemed a pseudogene. The CDR3 runs to 15 residues. The CDR3 here is CTSRSSGMSNSPLHF. CDR3 bases: TGCACCAGCAGGTCATCGGGTATGAGTAATTCACCCCTCCACTTT.

The V gene is TRBV18, the J gene TRBJ1-4, with 8 nucleotides matching TRBD1. This CDR3 spans 18 amino acids. Germline trimming cut 4 bases from V and 3 bases from J; bases unmatched to any gene: 13. Germline CDR1 is KGHSH and CDR2 is LQKENI. CDR3 sequence (DNA): TGTGCCAGCTCACAAAACGCGATCCAGGGGGCGGCTAATGAAAAACTGTTTTTT. It is translated as CASSQNAIQGAANEKLFF.

The chain couples TRBV19 to TRBJ1-2; 12 nucleotides match TRBD1. With V trimmed by 6 bases and J by 2 bases, 4 bases remained unmatched. The CDR3 totals 15 residues. Germline loops: CDR1 LNHDA, CDR2 SQIVND (reference sequence). DNA for the CDR3: TGTGCCAGTAGGCCCGGGACAGGGGGCAACTATGGCTACACCTTC. The encoded protein is CASRPGTGGNYGYTF.

V is TRBV6-6 and J is TRBJ1-4; 9 nucleotides align to TRBD1. CDR1 is MNHNY and CDR2 is SVGAGI in the germline V gene (reference sequence). V was clipped by 6 bases and J by 4 bases; unmatched bases: 6. This CDR3 spans 15 amino acids. Written as DNA, the CDR3 is TGTGCCAGCAGCCAGGGACAGGGAGGTAATGAAAAACTGTTTTTT. This encodes CASSQGQGGNEKLFF.

This clone has a handful of counts. J is TRBJ2-7 and V is TRBV2; 8 bases are shared with TRBD2. After removal of 4 bases from V and 1 base from J, the junction contained 9 bases not matched to a gene. The CDR3 is 16 amino acids. Germline V CDR1 and CDR2: SNHLY, FYNNEI. The CDR3 sequence is CASSGGLGTRSYEQYF. As DNA, the CDR3 is TGTGCCAGCAGTGGTGGGCTCGGGACTAGGTCCTACGAGCAGTACTTC.

The rearrangement links TRBV7-9 to TRBJ1-3, with D tentatively TRBD1 (6 bases). Trimming pared 1 base from V and 0 bases from J, leaving 10 bases between. The CDR3 totals 16 residues. The germline CDR1 and CDR2 sequences are SEHNR and FQNEAQ (reference sequence). The CDR3: CASSLDGQNSGNTIYF. In DNA, the CDR3 is TGTGCCAGCAGCTTAGACGGACAGAACTCTGGAAACACCATATATTTT.

V usage is TRBV29-1 and J usage is TRBJ1-4; D call uncertain. The CDR3 runs 15 residues. Germline V gene lookup returns CDR1 SQVTM and CDR2 ANQGSEA. V shed 7 bases and J shed 0 bases, with 15 bases lying between them. The CDR3 bases are TGCAGCGCCCGTGAACTAGGTTCAACTAATGAAAAACTGTTTTTT. Translation gives CSARELGSTNEKLFF.

V and J are TRBV6-4 and TRBJ2-1, with 12 bases lining up with TRBD2. In germline, CDR1 is MRHNA, CDR2 SNTAGT. The ends lost 3 bases at V and 5 bases at J; junction bases unmatched: 11. The CDR3 extends over 18 amino acids. The CDR3 DNA sequence: TGTGCCAGCAGTGAACTAGCGGGGGGCCAAGTAGTCCACAATGAGCAGTTCTTC. It specifies CASSELAGGQVVHNEQFF.

As DNA, the CDR3 is TGCGCCAGCAGCCCCGAGCCCCACTCTGGAAACACCATATATTTT. Its protein product is CASSPEPHSGNTIYF. The rearrangement uses TRBV4-1 and TRBJ1-3; D is uncertain. V shed 4 bases and J shed 0 bases, with 10 bases lying between them. Germline V gene data show CDR1 as MGHRA and CDR2 as YSYEKL. The CDR3 spans 15 residues.

The chain joins TRBV6-1 to TRBJ2-2; D unclear. This CDR3 is built from 15 residues. Trimming took 2 bases from V and 5 from J, leaving 12 bases between them. CDR1 and CDR2 from the germline V gene are MNHNS and SASEGT. The CDR3 DNA follows: TGTGCCAGCAGTGAAACAGATGGGCGTACCGGGGAGCTGTTTTTT. This translates into CASSETDGRTGELFF.

The genes are TRBV29-1 and TRBJ1-4; TRBD1 matches 7 bases. Germline assignment: CDR1 SQVTM and CDR2 ANQGSEA. The junction had 6 bases not matched to a gene; V was cut back by 4 bases and J by 7 bases. There are 13 residues in the CDR3. DNA of the CDR3: TGCAGCGTTGGGACAGGACGAAGTGAAAAACTGTTTTTT. This sequence encodes CSVGTGRSEKLFF.

The V and J genes are TRBV27 and TRBJ1-1; the D is unclear. V was cut by 0 bases and J by 4 bases, with 12 bases left in between. This CDR3 is 15 amino acids long. Germline CDR1 and CDR2: MNHEY and SMNVEV (reference sequence). The CDR3 nucleotides read TGTGCCAGCAGTTTATCCGTTCTTTCTCCCACTGAAGCTTTCTTT. This codes for CASSLSVLSPTEAFF.

The CDR3 loop reads CASTQGGNEKLFF. The CDR3 DNA reads as TGTGCCAGCACCCAGGGGGGTAATGAAAAACTGTTTTTT. The V call is TRBV6-5, the J call TRBJ1-4, with TRBD1 matching over 7 bases. The CDR3 consists of 13 residues. The trim removed 7 bases at V and 4 bases at J, leaving 3 bases unmatched. In germline, CDR1 is MNHEY, CDR2 SVGAGI.

The chain combines TRBV6-5 with TRBJ1-5, with D tentatively TRBD1 (5 bases). Germline-derived CDR1 and CDR2 are MNHEY and SVGAGI. The CDR3 covers 15 residues. V lost 6 bases and J 7 bases, leaving 19 bases between the germline ends. CDR3 nucleotide sequence: TGTGCCAGCAGCCCAGGGAGGTGGGGGTCCCAGCCCCAGCATTTT. Translated, it gives CASSPGRWGSQPQHF.

The count of this clone is one. The rearrangement joins TRBV5-1 to TRBJ2-7, with 12 bases aligning to TRBD2. V trimming: 0 bases; J trimming: 1 base; junction bases outside the gene matches: 2. The CDR3 covers 16 residues. In germline, CDR1 is SGHRS, CDR2 YFSETQ. CDR3 residues: CASSLGTSGASYEQYF. The CDR3 DNA is TGCGCCAGCAGCTTGGGGACTAGCGGGGCTTCCTACGAGCAGTACTTC.

The chain couples TRBV9 to TRBJ2-7; tentative D call: TRBD1 (6 bases). V was pared by 0 bases and J by 3 bases, with 13 bases between. CDR3 length: 15 amino acids. In germline, CDR1 is SGDLS, CDR2 YYNGEE. The CDR3 region has the DNA TGTGCCAGCAGCGTAGCTGGGGGCCCTAGCTACGAGCAGTACTTC. Protein product: CASSVAGGPSYEQYF.